The text below deals with one T cell receptor (beta chain). Its antigen is unknown. This sample was included in a study of identical twins. Study conclusions and caveats: The study found that models underestimated out-of-frame TCR alpha sharing in monozygotic twins.

Deletions cut 3 bases from V and 0 bases from J, with 12 bases between. This CDR3 has 16 amino acids. Per germline, CDR1 SGHDT and CDR2 YYEEEE. Unique molecular identifiers were in the cDNA, with template-switch universal primer binding. TCRdb reanalysed the 5' RACE reads using MiXCR and keeps one entry per CDR3 protein. The profile shows hundreds of thousands of distinct CDR3 sequences, around 6% of them singletons. The sequence was collected from a young man in good health. What was sequenced was naive T cells sorted from blood. The chain employs TRBV5-6 and TRBJ2-2; a possible D gene is TRBD1 (6 bases). CDR3 sequence: CASSSWTVTNTGELFF. Written as DNA, the CDR3 is TGTGCCAGCAGCTCATGGACAGTTACGAACACCGGGGAGCTGTTTTTT.